This T cell receptor beta chain derives from a study of cytomegalovirus exposure and HLA in healthy donors (dated by TCRdb to 2016 to 2017). Turning to the overall study: According to an earlier analysis of several hundred of the donors, about 179 million T cells yielded 95 million to 140 million unique TCR beta sequences and about 300 Gb of sequence data. An early release covering 550 to 700 HLA-typed donors comprised about 320 gigabases of sequencing data and approximately 80 million unique TCR sequences. In a later analysis, previously published TCR beta repertoires from more than 500 donors were re-analyzed and high-resolution HLA genotyping was added so that TCR occurrence patterns could be studied. Typing coverage varied by locus: roughly 629-640 donors for A, B, C, DRB1 and DQB1; around 560 for DQA1; about 590 for DPA1; approximately 490 for DPB1. HLA typing covered class I and class II loci at four-digit resolution. The later analysis used no new phenotypic data to find candidate immune exposures, relying instead on TCR beta sequences and their occurrence across donors. High-throughput TCR immunosequencing, statistical association of individual TCRs with disease status, and machine learning were combined to predict cytomegalovirus infection status. Donor age, sex, ethnicity and CMV serostatus were compiled alongside the repertoire data. The aim of the study was to test whether cataloging public T cell receptors could identify signatures of past pathogen exposure. All discovery cohort repertoires had been generated on a single sequencing platform. Along with the roughly 670-subject first cohort, a separate validation cohort of over a hundred different subjects was used. Across approximately 400 genotyped donors of the cohort, an average of roughly 250,000 unique TCR beta nucleotide sequences per donor were sequenced, and around 19% of those sequences were non-productive. The T cell repertoires of 666 subjects were profiled by immunosequencing and related to cytomegalovirus serostatus. The genetic ancestry cluster associated with self-reported Caucasian donors included about 81% of the approximately 400 genotyped donors. Because of strong linkage in the cohort, roughly five DR-DQ haplotypes were treated as single units for association and clustering. Genome-wide SNP genotypes for about 60% of the 666 donors were used in a later genetic analysis, which treated that subset as a discovery cohort. An earlier analysis of around 580 of the donors used high-throughput TCR beta sequencing to judge whether each TCR beta V gene segment behaved as functional or pseudogenic. The study at large found these results: The classifier was reported to diagnose cytomegalovirus status with high specificity and sensitivity in both the original and validation cohorts. Because HLA typing was missing for some donors at each locus, association tests included only the typed subset. Most TCR sequences were observed very rarely across donors, whereas some public TCRs were present in many individuals. The cohort was sequenced for TCR beta chains only, and without alpha or paired-chain data the features that could be detected were limited. The study gave a list of over 150 TCR beta chains associated with cytomegalovirus. The only immune exposure information available for the cohort was CMV serostatus. A further reported finding was that TCR beta sequences accurately predicted the HLA-A and HLA-B alleles for most subjects in the first cohort. Correlated functional status among segregating V segments might reflect linkage disequilibrium, but an unknown experimental factor could not be ruled out. In an earlier analysis of more than 500 of the donors, most TCR beta V segments appeared in productive rearrangements about 87% or about 30% of the time, broadly matching IMGT annotations. In a later analysis, the rate of TCR association differed among HLA loci, with DRB1 alleles having the most associated TCRs and HLA-C alleles having the fewest. In vitro tests confirmed that a few of the cytomegalovirus-associated TCR beta chains recognize cytomegalovirus antigens. When HLA alleles, especially DR and DQ, strongly co-occurred, attributing TCR associations to individual alleles was difficult. A later analysis found that most CMV-associated TCR beta chains appeared HLA-restricted, with HLA associations seemingly driven largely by CMV exposure. Sequencing depth was assumed to be roughly uniform across donors in the presence/absence analyses, though that assumption may not hold. In a later analysis, 15,000 to 20,000 TCR beta sequences were associated with specific HLA alleles at a false discovery rate of 0.05. A cluster of highly shared sequence variants was judged likely to represent a technical artifact of the sequencing pipeline. The earlier analysis of some 540 of the donors excluded some 15 rarely observed V segments, including chromosome 9 orphons, because counts were too low. In a later analysis, HLA-associated TCR beta chains were found to be more clonally expanded and to have lower generation probabilities than equally common non-associated chains. In a later analysis, several top co-occurrence clusters were reported to appear linked to parvovirus B19, influenza, CMV and Epstein-Barr virus. A later genetic analysis associated a missense DCLRE1C variant with V-gene and J-gene trimming of TCR beta chains, and an independent cohort replicated the association. The 87-base-pair reads could not distinguish some IMGT-functional V segments, including TRBV6-2 and TRBV6-3, so those segments were excluded. It was suggested by the authors that the approach could potentially be generalized to other disease states and immunological phenotypes. According to a later genetic analysis, donors in an Asian-associated ancestry cluster had fewer N-insertions in productive TCRs than the approximately 690-donor mean.

The cohort comprised fewer than 700 healthy bone marrow donors. At the time of sampling, every cohort member was nominally healthy, though immune exposures that went unrecorded were likely present. The donor was CMV seropositive and was included in the group of approximately 300 seropositive cohort members. A peripheral blood sample was collected from each donor, and TCR beta sequencing was performed on peripheral blood mononuclear cells. Genomic DNA was extracted from the blood cell samples with the Qiagen DNeasy Blood Extraction Kit. The library was produced with the immunoSEQ multiplex PCR assay. The multiplex PCR relied on a mix of 60 forward primers for TCR Vbeta segments and 13 reverse primers for TCR Jbeta segments. The CDR3 region of rearranged TCR beta genes was amplified from genomic DNA by a multiplex PCR assay. On the Illumina HiSeq System, the amplified TCR beta libraries were sequenced as 87-base-pair reads. The original pipeline was this. A later analysis counted approximately 74 million unique TCR beta chains across the 500 to 850 repertoires, and some 12 million of these chains were shared by at least two donors. To remove PCR and sequencing errors, raw reads were error-corrected and collapsed into unique sequences using a nearest-neighbor algorithm that merged closely related sequences. To assign V, D and J gene segments, CDR3 sequences were aligned to IMGT reference sequences. For a sequence to be retained, at least a six-nucleotide match to both a V gene segment and a J gene segment was required. A rearrangement counted as productive if the CDR3 had no stop codons and remained in frame with V and J, and every other rearrangement counted as non-productive. Following IMGT convention, CDR3 was defined as the stretch from the second conserved V-encoded cysteine to the conserved J-encoded phenylalanine. The earlier analysis of more than 450 of the donors excluded sequences that lacked an unambiguous match to a single V gene segment. In an earlier analysis of almost 600 of the donors, a V segment was called functional when productive rearrangements were above 56.7%, and segregating when the standard deviation between donors exceeded 5%. A statistical classification framework was developed to diagnose cytomegalovirus status using the catalog of TCR beta chain sequences. A later analysis assigned V and J genes by comparing TCR nucleotide sequences with IMGT/GENE-DB human TR gene sequences. In a later analysis, CDR3 sequences and most-parsimonious VDJ recombination scenarios were assigned using the TCRdist pipeline. In a later analysis, every TCR beta chain was defined by the combination of its CDR3 amino acid sequence and its V-gene family, and reads without a unique V-gene family were dropped. In a later analysis, nearly 600 highly shared, low-generation-probability nucleotide sequences were removed to address suspected cross-contamination and a sequencing artifact. In a later analysis, a clonal expansion index was calculated for each public chain from normalized within-repertoire ranks of inferred template counts. In a later analysis, generation probabilities were computed with a VDJ recombination model fitted to out-of-frame rearrangements, and the resulting probabilities were checked against IGoR. In a later analysis, TCR-TCR, TCR-HLA and TCR-CMV co-occurrence was scored with hypergeometric tests, and a repertoire-size bias correction was applied to TCR pairs. To estimate false discovery rates, a later analysis permuted the HLA or CMV assignments 20 times. In a later analysis, co-occurring TCRs were grouped using DBSCAN, and TCRdist sequence similarity was added for clustering within HLA-allele-positive subsets. Repertoires with fewer than 30,000 or more than 120,000 public chains, plus five repertoires with anomalous nucleotide sharing, were excluded from co-occurrence clustering. The clones in this table, taken by TCRdb from immuneACCESS, are in-frame only. Not every clone is retained; where verified, under half of the shortfall comes from an unresolved V gene, and the cause of the rest is unknown. V, J and clone size are those of that table, while D and trimming were read from the DNA. In all, the sample holds around 62,000 clones, and over 70% of those were seen once. The top ten clones comprise about 8.2% of the sample.

The germline V gene supplies CDR1 SGHNT and CDR2 YENEEA. Including cysteine and phenylalanine, the CDR3 has 17 amino acids. Just the 51-base CDR3 DNA is kept, in frame starting at base 1. Germline trimming amounts to 6 bases on V and 2 bases on J, with 13 as the count of junction bases outside the gene matches. This clone came up a few times. Its antigen remains unidentified. Base qualities are missing; no much larger clone stands one base away. The receptor was isolated from a man between 60 and 70 years old in good health and CMV-seropositive. The specimen sequenced was PBMCs. Here the chain combines TRBV11-3 and TRBJ2-7; TRBD2 lines up with 10 middle nucleotides. The CDR3 here reads CASSLGSGTSVAYEQYF. The DNA reads as follows: TGTGCCAGCAGTTTGGGGTCCGGGACTAGCGTTGCCTACGAGCAGTACTTC.